This T cell receptor (beta chain) was sequenced for a study of T cells in Graves' hyperthyroidism and ophthalmopathy. Study outcomes and limitations: In the blood, most expanded thyroid clonotypes above 0.001 appeared as well. Ophthalmopathy prediction by the model preceded onset by a median about 6 months. By a 13 V-J model, ophthalmopathy was set apart from stable hyperthyroidism.

RNA transcripts gave rise to amplified TCR beta CDR3 regions. TCR CDR3 regions were first amplified by RT-PCR with HTBI primers. Each CDR3 protein gets one entry after TCRdb re-called the multiplex PCR reads with MiXCR. This sample yields some 360,000 distinct CDR3 sequences, of which approximately 13% are seen a single time; around 10% belongs to the top ten. Patients aged 18 to 65 with hyperthyroidism were newly diagnosed, with duration under 2 months. Germline V CDR1 and CDR2: DFQATT, SNEGSKA (reference sequence). The CDR3 extends over 18 amino acids. Trimming took 3 bases from V and 3 from J; bases not matched to a gene: 9. This clonotype was picked up many times. Its cognate antigen is unknown.

The rearrangement joins TRBV20-1 to TRBJ2-1; 15 bases map to TRBD2. Sequencing used blood. The origin of this receptor is a woman aged 60-75 years with Graves' hyperthyroidism. CDR3 region: CSASPIRTSGRGYNEQFF. The CDR3 DNA is TGCAGTGCTAGCCCGATCAGGACTAGCGGGAGGGGCTACAATGAGCAGTTCTTC.